One and the same sample provided the 16 T cell receptor beta chains below, sequenced in a study of metastatic and nonmetastatic thyroid tumors. TCRdb ran MiXCR on the PCR reads. This table holds about 16,000 clones, roughly an eighth found once. Ahead of thyroid surgery, no patient had received treatment of any kind. The specimen sequenced was tumor tissue. These receptors all stem from a female donor with papillary thyroid cancer or a benign thyroid nodule (not recorded which). Some clones in this sample may be carry-over from other donors' samples.

This clone was detected ten times or more. This rearrangement joins TRBV29-1 to TRBJ2-2; 9 bases align to TRBD1. The CDR3 contains 15 residues. V trimming: 6 bases; J trimming: 1 base; junction bases outside the gene matches: 6. Germline V gives CDR1 SQVTM, CDR2 ANQGSEA. CDR3 nucleotides: TGCAGCGTGAGCTGGGGACAGGGGAACACCGGGGAGCTGTTTTTT. It translates to CSVSWGQGNTGELFF.

This clone occurred many times. This sequence joins TRBV18 and TRBJ2-5; D might be TRBD1 or TRBD2, each matching 5 bases. Germline V lookup: CDR1 KGHSH, CDR2 LQKENI. The CDR3 spans 14 residues. V shed 3 bases and J shed 2 bases, with 10 bases lying between them. The CDR3 DNA sequence: TGTGCCAGCTCACCCCCGGGACGGCAAGAGACCCAGTACTTC. It encodes CASSPPGRQETQYF.

This clone was seen at least ten times. The same CDR3 arises from other DNA sequences in this sample as well. The V call is TRBV20-1, the J call TRBJ2-5; D gene unclear. CDR1 and CDR2 from the germline V gene are DFQATT and SNEGSKA (reference sequence). The CDR3 runs 13 residues. V was clipped by 4 bases and J by 5 bases, with 14 bases between them. The DNA for the CDR3 is TGCAGTGCTAAAAGTAGTGGGGTGGAGACCCAGTACTTC. Protein: CSAKSSGVETQYF.

Concerning this clone: Just one base apart from a much larger clone, this may be a read error. The V call is TRBV15, the J call TRBJ2-3; D is possibly TRBD1 or TRBD2 (5 bases each). Germline assignment: CDR1 LNHNV and CDR2 YYDKDF (reference sequence). The CDR3 has 14 amino acids. In nucleotides, the CDR3 is TGTGCCACCGGCAGTCTGGGGTGGGGGGATACGCAGTATTTT. This translates into CATGSLGWGDTQYF.

This clone was seen a few times. The genes are TRBV4-3 and TRBJ2-5; TRBD2 agrees at 8 bases. Trimming took 2 bases from V and 2 from J; bases not matched to a gene: 10. Germline loops: CDR1 LGHNA, CDR2 YSLEER. The CDR3 has 17 amino acids. In nucleotides, the CDR3 is TGCGCCAGCAGCCAAACTATTTTAGCGGGATCTCAAGAGACCCAGTACTTC. This encodes CASSQTILAGSQETQYF.

To note about this clone: Since a much larger clone is just one base distant, this may be a read error. This sequence joins TRBV9 and TRBJ2-5, with D perhaps assigned TRBD1 or TRBD2 (6 bases each). The germline V gene encodes CDR1 SGDLS and CDR2 YYNGEE. The CDR3 totals 15 residues. Trimming took off 0 bases at V and 4 bases at J, with 13 bases between the two ends. The CDR3 reads CASSVDSGAGETQYF. In DNA form, the CDR3 reads TGTGCCAGCAGCGTAGATTCGGGGGCCGGAGAGACCCAGTACTTC.

Sample share makes this clone medium-sized (0.01 to 0.1%). This chain connects TRBV14 to TRBJ1-2; 7 bases map to TRBD1. V shed 4 bases, J shed 3 bases, and the junction held 8 bases outside the gene matches. The CDR3 has 15 amino acids. Germline V CDR1 and CDR2: SGHDN, FVKESK. CDR3: CASSPLTGPYYGYTF. CDR3 nucleotide sequence: TGTGCCAGCAGCCCCCTGACAGGGCCCTACTATGGCTACACCTTC.

This clone was seen ten or more times. V is TRBV7-9 and J is TRBJ1-5; 7 positions match TRBD1. CDR1 is SEHNR, CDR2 FQNEAQ, per germline (reference sequence). The CDR3 loop spans 14 amino acids. The V gene end was trimmed by 5 bases and the J gene end by 6 bases; junction bases not matched to a gene: 7. The CDR3 loop is CASSPTGAGQPQHF. The CDR3 nucleotides are TGTGCCAGCAGCCCAACAGGGGCGGGTCAGCCCCAGCATTTT.

This clone was observed a few times. V usage is TRBV19 and J usage is TRBJ1-2; possible D gene TRBD1, 6 bases. The CDR3 length is 14 residues. Germline CDR1 LNHDA, CDR2 SQIVND (reference sequence). Trimming left V 6 bases short and J 0 bases short, with 11 bases between. This CDR3 reads CASSGTLANYGYTF. CDR3 nucleotides: TGTGCCAGTAGCGGGACACTTGCTAACTATGGCTACACCTTC.

This clone was observed at least ten times. V and J are TRBV11-3 and TRBJ1-1; no clear D gene. The CDR3 consists of 14 residues. Germline V CDR1 and CDR2: SGHNT, YENEEA. Trimming shortened V by 2 bases and J by 1 base, and 8 bases separated the two germline ends. The CDR3 DNA reads as TGTGCCAGCAGCTTAAAGGGCGGGAACACTGAAGCTTTCTTT. Translated, it gives CASSLKGGNTEAFF.

In its sample, this clone was seen a few times. V gene TRBV6-1 combines with J gene TRBJ2-3; D is uncertain. CDR3 length: 13 amino acids. The V end lost 10 bases, the J end lost 2 bases, and 13 bases lay between the germline ends. Germline values: CDR1 MNHNS, CDR2 SASEGT. For the CDR3, the DNA is TGTGCCACCACTCGTCGCACCACAGATACGCAGTATTTT. This gives the protein CATTRRTTDTQYF.

The V gene is TRBV20-1, the J gene TRBJ2-7, with D possibly TRBD2 on 6 matching bases. This CDR3 contains 15 residues. The germline V gene has CDR1 DFQATT and CDR2 SNEGSKA (reference sequence). V lost 0 bases to trimming and J lost 3 bases, with 15 bases between them. The CDR3 reads CSARDSEGRGYEQYF. Here the CDR3 DNA reads TGCAGTGCTAGAGATTCGGAGGGACGGGGCTACGAGCAGTACTTC.

This clone has ten or more counts. The rearrangement uses TRBV9 and TRBJ2-2, with D possibly TRBD2 on 6 matching bases. Germline CDR1 reads SGDLS; CDR2 reads YYNGEE. This CDR3 region has 15 residues. Trimming took off 0 bases at V and 4 bases at J, with 10 bases between the two ends. CDR3 sequence (DNA): TGTGCCAGCAGCGTAGCGGGGGTGGGCACCGGGGAGCTGTTTTTT. Residues: CASSVAGVGTGELFF.

The CDR3 DNA follows: TGTGCCAGCAGCGTCGCGGCTCACTATGGCTACACCTTC. It encodes CASSVAAHYGYTF. The chain couples TRBV3-1 to TRBJ1-2; no clear D gene. The V gene's germline CDR1 is LGHDT and CDR2 YNNKEL (reference sequence). The CDR3 covers 13 residues. Between the trimmed V and J ends, which lost 5 bases and 3 bases, there was a span of 10 bases.

This clone was picked up many times. The V gene is TRBV24-1, the J gene TRBJ2-3; 7 nucleotides match TRBD2. The CDR3 has 14 residues. Per the germline V gene, CDR1 is KGHDR and CDR2 is SFDVKD. Trimming at V came to 5 bases and at J to 3 bases, leaving 4 bases not matched to a gene. For the CDR3, the DNA is TGTGCCACCAGTGGAAGGGGAGGGACAGATACGCAGTATTTT. Translation gives CATSGRGGTDTQYF.

At least ten counts were recorded for this clone. The rearrangement uses TRBV5-8 and TRBJ1-1, with D unresolved. Germline CDR1 SGHTS, CDR2 YDEGEE. The CDR3 runs 14 residues. Deletions cut 1 base from V and 2 bases from J, with 9 bases between. CDR3 residues: CASSLLGVNTEAFF. For the CDR3, the DNA is TGTGCCAGCAGCTTGCTCGGGGTCAACACTGAAGCTTTCTTT.